Here is one T cell receptor beta chain with its context. In the study's own analysis: Amplification with reference gene primers provided the estimates of nucleated cell counts. Here immunoSEQ multiplex PCR was the method, and the copy in TCRdb shows in-frame clones only, minus some. V, J and clone size reflect that table, while D and trimming were determined from the DNA. The repertoire holds approximately 200,000 clones, with 88% as singletons. This entry is derived from a study of blood T cell repertoires in COVID-19. Study summary: Sites across the United States, Italy and Spain contributed samples from acute and convalescent COVID-19. From T cells, B-cell-depleted T cells, or PBMCs came the material, which was cDNA or gDNA.

This CDR3 spans 13 amino acids. V was pared by 6 bases and J by 1 base, with 9 bases between. Germline CDR1 reads MNHNS; CDR2 reads SASEGT. Sequenced input: peripheral blood. The chain recombines TRBV6-1 with TRBJ1-1; possible D gene TRBD1, 6 bases. This receptor was obtained from a woman between 55 and 75 years old with acute or convalescent COVID-19. CDR3 sequence: CASSLRGNTEAFF. The DNA of the CDR3 is TGTGCCAGCAGCCTCAGGGGGAACACTGAAGCTTTCTTT.